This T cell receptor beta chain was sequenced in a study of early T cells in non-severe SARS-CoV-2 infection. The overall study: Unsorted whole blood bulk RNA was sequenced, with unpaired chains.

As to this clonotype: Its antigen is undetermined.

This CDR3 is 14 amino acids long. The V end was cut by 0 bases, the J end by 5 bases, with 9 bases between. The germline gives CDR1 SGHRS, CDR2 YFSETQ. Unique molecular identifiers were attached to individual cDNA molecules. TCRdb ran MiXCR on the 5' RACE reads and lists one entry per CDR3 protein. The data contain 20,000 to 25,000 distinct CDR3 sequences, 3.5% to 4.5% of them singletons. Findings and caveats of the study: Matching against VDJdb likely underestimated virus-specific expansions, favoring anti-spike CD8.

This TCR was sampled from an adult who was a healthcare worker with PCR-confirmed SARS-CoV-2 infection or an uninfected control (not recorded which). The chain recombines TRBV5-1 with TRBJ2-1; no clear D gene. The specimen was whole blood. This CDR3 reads CASSLGSFDNEQFF. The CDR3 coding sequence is TGCGCCAGCAGCTTGGGAAGTTTCGACAATGAGCAGTTCTTC. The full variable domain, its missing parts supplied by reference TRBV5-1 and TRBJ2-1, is KAGVTQTPRYLIKTRGQQVTLSCSPISGHRSVSWYQQTPGQGLQFLFEYFSETQRNKGNFPGRFSGRQFSNSRSEMNVSTLELGDSALYLCASSLGSFDNEQFFGPGTRLTVL.